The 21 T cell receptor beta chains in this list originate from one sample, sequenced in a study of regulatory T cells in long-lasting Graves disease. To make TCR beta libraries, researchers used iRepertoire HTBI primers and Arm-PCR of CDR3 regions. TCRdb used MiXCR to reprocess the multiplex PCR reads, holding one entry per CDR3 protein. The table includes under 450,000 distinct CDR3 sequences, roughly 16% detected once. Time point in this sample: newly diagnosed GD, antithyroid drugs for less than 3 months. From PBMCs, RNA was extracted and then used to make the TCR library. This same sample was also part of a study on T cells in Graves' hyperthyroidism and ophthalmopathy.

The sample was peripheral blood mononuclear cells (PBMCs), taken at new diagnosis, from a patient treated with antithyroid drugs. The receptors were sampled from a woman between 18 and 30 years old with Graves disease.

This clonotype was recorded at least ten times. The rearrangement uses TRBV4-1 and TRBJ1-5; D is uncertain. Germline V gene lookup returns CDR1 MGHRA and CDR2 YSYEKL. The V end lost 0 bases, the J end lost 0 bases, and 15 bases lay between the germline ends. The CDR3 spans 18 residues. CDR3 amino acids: CASSQDRFRVNSNQPQHF. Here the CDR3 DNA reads TGCGCCAGCAGCCAAGATCGATTTCGAGTGAATAGCAATCAGCCCCAGCATTTT.

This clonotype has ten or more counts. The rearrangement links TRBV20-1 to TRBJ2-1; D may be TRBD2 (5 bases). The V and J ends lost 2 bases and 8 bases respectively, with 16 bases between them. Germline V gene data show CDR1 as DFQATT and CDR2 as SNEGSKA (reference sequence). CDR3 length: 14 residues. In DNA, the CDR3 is TGCAGTGCTAGACGGGAAGGTCCCGTCCATGAGCAGTTCTTC. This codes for CSARREGPVHEQFF.

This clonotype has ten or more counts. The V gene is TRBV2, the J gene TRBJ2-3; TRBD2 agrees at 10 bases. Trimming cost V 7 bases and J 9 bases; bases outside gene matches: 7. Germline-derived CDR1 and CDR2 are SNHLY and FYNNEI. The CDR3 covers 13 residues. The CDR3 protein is CASILAGQYTQYF. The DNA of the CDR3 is TGTGCCAGCATACTAGCGGGGCAGTACACGCAGTATTTT.

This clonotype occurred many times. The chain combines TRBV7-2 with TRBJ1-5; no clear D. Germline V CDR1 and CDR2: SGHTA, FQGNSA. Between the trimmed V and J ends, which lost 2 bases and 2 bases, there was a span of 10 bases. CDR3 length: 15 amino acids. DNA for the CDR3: TGTGCCAGCAGCTTACAGGCAGACCGCAATCAGCCCCAGCATTTT. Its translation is CASSLQADRNQPQHF.

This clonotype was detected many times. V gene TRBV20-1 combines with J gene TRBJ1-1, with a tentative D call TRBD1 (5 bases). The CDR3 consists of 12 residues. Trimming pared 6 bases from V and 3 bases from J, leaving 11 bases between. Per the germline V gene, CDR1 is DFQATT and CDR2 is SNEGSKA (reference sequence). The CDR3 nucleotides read TGCAGTGCGTGGGTAGGGGACACTGAAGCTTTCTTT. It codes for CSAWVGDTEAFF.

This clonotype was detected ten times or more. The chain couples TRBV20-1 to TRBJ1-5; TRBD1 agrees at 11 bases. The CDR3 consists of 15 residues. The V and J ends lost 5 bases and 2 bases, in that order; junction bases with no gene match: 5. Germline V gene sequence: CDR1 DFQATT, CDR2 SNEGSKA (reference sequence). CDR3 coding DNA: TGCAGTGCTCGCCGGACAGGGGGCCGCAATCAGCCCCAGCATTTT. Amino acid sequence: CSARRTGGRNQPQHF.

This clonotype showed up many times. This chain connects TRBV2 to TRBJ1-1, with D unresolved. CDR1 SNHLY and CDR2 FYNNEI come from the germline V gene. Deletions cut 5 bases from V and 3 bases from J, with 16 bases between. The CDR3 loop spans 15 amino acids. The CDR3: CASSPDWLGYTEAFF. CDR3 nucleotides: TGTGCCAGCAGTCCAGACTGGCTCGGGTACACTGAAGCTTTCTTT.

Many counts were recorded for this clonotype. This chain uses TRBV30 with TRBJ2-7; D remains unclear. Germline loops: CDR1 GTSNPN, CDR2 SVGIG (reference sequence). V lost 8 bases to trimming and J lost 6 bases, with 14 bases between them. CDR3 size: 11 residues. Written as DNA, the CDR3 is TGTGCCGGGCGCTCTTCGGCCGAGCAGTACTTC. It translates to CAGRSSAEQYF.

The CDR3 bases are TGTGCCATCAGTGGGGGTGGAGGGGGGGAGTACAATGAGCAGTTCTTC. Translated: CAISGGGGGEYNEQFF. The chain combines TRBV10-3 with TRBJ2-1; a possible D gene is TRBD2 (7 bases). The CDR3 consists of 16 residues. V was trimmed by 4 bases and J by 4 bases, leaving 17 bases between them. Per the germline V gene, CDR1 is ENHRY and CDR2 is SYGVKD.

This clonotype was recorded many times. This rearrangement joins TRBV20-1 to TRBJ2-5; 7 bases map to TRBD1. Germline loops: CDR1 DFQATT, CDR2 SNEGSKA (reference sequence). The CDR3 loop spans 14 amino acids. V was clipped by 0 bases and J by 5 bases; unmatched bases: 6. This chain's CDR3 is CSARDETGKETQYF. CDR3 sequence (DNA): TGCAGTGCTAGAGATGAGACAGGGAAGGAGACCCAGTACTTC.

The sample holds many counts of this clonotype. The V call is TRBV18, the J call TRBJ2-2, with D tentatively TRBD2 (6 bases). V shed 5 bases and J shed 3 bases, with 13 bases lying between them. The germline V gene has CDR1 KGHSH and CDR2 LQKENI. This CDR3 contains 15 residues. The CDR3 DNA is TGTGCCAGCTCAACCGTAGGAGGGTACACCGGGGAGCTGTTTTTT. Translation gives CASSTVGGYTGELFF.

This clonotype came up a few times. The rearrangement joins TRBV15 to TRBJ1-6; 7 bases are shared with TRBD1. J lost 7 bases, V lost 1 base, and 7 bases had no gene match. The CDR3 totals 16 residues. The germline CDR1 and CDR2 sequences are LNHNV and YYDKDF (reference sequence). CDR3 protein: CATSRANRGANSPLHF. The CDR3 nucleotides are TGTGCCACCAGCAGAGCGAACAGGGGTGCGAATTCACCCCTCCACTTT.

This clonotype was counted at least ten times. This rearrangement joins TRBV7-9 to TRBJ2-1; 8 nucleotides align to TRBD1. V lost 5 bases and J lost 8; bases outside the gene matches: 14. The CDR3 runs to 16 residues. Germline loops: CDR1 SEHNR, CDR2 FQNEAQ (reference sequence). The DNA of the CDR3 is TGTGCCAGCAGCGCCCCGGACAGGGACTCGTCGGATGAGCAGTTCTTC. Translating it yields CASSAPDRDSSDEQFF.

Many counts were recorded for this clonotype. For the CDR3, the DNA is TGTGCCAGCAGTTCCGCGGGACTAGCGGGCACAGATACGCAGTATTTT. Translation: CASSSAGLAGTDTQYF. This chain uses TRBV11-2 with TRBJ2-3, with TRBD2 matching 11 bases. Germline CDR1 is SGHAT and CDR2 is FQNNGV. This CDR3 spans 16 amino acids. J lost 1 base, V lost 6 bases, and 6 bases had no gene match.

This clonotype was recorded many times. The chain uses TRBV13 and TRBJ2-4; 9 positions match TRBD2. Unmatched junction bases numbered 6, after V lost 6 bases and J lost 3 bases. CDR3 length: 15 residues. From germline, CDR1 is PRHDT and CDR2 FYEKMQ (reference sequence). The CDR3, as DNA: TGTGCCAGCAGATTGGAGACTAGCGGCAAAAACATTCAGTACTTC. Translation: CASRLETSGKNIQYF. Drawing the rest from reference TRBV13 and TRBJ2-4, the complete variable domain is AAGVIQSPRHLIKEKRETATLKCYPIPRHDTVYWYQQGPGQDPQFLISFYEKMQSDKGSIPDRFSAQQFSDYHSELNMSSLELGDSALYFCASRLETSGKNIQYFGAGTRLSVL.

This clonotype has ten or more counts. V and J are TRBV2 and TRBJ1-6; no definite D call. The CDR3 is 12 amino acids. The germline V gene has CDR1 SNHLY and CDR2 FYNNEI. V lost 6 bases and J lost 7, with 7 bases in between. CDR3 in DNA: TGTGCCAGCAGGAACGGGAATTCACCCCTCCACTTT. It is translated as CASRNGNSPLHF. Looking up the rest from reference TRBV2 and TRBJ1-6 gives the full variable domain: EPEVTQTPSHQVTQMGQEVILRCVPISNHLYFYWYRQILGQKVEFLVSFYNNEISEKSEIFDDQFSVERPDGSNFTLKIRSTKLEDSAMYFCASRNGNSPLHFGNGTRLTVT.

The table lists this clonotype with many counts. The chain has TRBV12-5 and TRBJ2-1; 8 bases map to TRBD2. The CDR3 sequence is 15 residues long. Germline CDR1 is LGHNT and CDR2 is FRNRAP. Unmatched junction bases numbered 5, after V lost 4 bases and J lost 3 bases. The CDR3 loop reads CASGWGGGLYNEQFF. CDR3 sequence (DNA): TGTGCTAGTGGTTGGGGCGGGGGGCTCTACAATGAGCAGTTCTTC.

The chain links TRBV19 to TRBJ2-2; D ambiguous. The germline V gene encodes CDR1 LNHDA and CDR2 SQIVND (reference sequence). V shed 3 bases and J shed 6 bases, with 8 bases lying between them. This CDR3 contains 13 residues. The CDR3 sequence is CASSMTRAGELFF. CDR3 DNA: TGTGCCAGTAGTATGACCCGGGCCGGGGAGCTGTTTTTT.

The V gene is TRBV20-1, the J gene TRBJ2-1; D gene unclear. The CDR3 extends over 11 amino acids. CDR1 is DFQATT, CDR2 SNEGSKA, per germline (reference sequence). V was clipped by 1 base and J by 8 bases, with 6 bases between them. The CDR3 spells CSARAIDEQFF. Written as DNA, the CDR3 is TGCAGTGCTAGAGCAATCGATGAGCAGTTCTTC.

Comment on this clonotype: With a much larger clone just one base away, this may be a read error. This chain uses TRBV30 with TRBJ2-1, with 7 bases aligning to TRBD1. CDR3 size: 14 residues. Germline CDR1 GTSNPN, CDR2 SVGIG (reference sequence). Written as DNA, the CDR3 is TGTGCCTGGAGTGTACGACAGGGCTACAATGAGCAGTCCTTC. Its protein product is CAWSVRQGYNEQSF.

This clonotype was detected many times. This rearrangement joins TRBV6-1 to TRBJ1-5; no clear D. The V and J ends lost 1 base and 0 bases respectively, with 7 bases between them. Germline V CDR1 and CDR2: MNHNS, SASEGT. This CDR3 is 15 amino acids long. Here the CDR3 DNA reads TGTGCCAGCAGTGAAGTACCGGGTAGCAATCAGCCCCAGCATTTT. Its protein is CASSEVPGSNQPQHF.